The T cell receptor (beta chain) described here comes from a study of beta chain features in type 1 diabetes. Study-level points and caveats: The similarity of naive, central memory and Treg TCRB repertoires appeared greater among patients than among healthy donors. In all four CD4+ subsets, TCRB CDR3 length was significantly, moderately reduced in type 1 diabetes.

Populations obtained by sorting all exceeded 98% purity. For this clone: As yet, its antigen is unknown.

V shed 4 bases and J 9 bases; nucleotides not matched to a gene: 8. The CDR3 runs to 15 residues. Germline values: CDR1 SNHLY, CDR2 FYNNEI. Sequenced material consisted of expressed TCRB transcripts (all of the isolated RNA was reverse transcribed). It was found that naive, central memory and regulatory T cell samples averaged around 3.6 million reads. Produced via immunoSEQ multiplex PCR; TCRdb's table is partial and in-frame only. The sample consists of roughly 140,000 clones, 6% to 7.5% of them appearing once. The TCR sequence derives from a woman aged 25 to 39 in good health. The sequenced sample consisted of central memory CD4+ T cells from blood. This sequence joins TRBV2 and TRBJ2-1, with TRBD2 matching 11 bases. This CDR3 is CASSGLAGLDSEQFF. The CDR3 region has the DNA TGTGCCAGCAGTGGACTAGCGGGATTAGATAGTGAGCAGTTCTTC. The full variable domain, in which reference TRBV2 and TRBJ2-1 provide the parts outside the CDR3, is EPEVTQTPSHQVTQMGQEVILRCVPISNHLYFYWYRQILGQKVEFLVSFYNNEISEKSEIFDDQFSVERPDGSNFTLKIRSTKLEDSAMYFCASSGLAGLDSEQFFGPGTRLTVL.